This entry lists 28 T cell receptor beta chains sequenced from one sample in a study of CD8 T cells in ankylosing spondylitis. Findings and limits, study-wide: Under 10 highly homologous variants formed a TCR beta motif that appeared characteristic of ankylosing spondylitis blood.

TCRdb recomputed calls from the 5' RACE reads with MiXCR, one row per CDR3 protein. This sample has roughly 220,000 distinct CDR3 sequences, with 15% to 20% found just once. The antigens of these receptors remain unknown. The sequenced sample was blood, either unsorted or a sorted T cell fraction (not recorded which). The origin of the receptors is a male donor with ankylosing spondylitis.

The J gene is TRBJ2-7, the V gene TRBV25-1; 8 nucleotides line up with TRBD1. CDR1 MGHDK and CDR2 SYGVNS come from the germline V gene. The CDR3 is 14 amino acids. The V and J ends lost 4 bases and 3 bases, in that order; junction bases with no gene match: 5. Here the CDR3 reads CASSAGTGRYEQYF. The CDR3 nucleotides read TGTGCCAGCAGTGCCGGGACAGGACGCTACGAGCAGTACTTC.

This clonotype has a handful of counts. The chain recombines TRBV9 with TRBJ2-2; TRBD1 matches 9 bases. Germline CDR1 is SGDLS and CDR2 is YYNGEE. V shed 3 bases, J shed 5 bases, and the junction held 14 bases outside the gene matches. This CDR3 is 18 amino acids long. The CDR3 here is CASSGGDRVRTLTGELFF. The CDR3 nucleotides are TGTGCCAGCAGCGGAGGGGACAGGGTACGAACATTGACCGGGGAGCTGTTTTTT.

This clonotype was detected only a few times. CDR3 bases: TGCAGTGCTGACACCCTAGCGGGAGGCCCAAGCTCCTACAATGAGCAGTTCTTC. Residues: CSADTLAGGPSSYNEQFF. V and J are TRBV20-1 and TRBJ2-1, with 11 bases that match TRBD2. Losses at the gene ends were 5 bases for V and 0 bases for J; bases not matched to a gene: 12. Germline values: CDR1 DFQATT, CDR2 SNEGSKA (reference sequence). This CDR3 contains 18 residues.

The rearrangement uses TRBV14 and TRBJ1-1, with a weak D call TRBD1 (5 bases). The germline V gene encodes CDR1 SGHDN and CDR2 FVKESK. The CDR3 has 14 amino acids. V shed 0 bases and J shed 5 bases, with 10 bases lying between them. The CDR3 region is CASSQEWGETEAFF. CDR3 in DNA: TGTGCCAGCAGCCAAGAGTGGGGGGAGACTGAAGCTTTCTTT.

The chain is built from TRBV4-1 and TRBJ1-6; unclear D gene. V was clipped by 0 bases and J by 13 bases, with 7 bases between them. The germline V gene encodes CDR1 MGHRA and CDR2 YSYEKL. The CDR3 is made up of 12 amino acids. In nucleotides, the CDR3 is TGCGCCAGCAGCCAAGAGTCCGGGCCCCTCCACTTT. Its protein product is CASSQESGPLHF.

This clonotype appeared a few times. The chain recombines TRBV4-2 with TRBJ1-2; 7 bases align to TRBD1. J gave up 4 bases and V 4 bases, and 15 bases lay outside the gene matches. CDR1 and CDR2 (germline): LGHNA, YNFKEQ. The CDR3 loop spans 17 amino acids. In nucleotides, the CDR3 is TGTGCCAGCAGCCCCAGGACAGGCTTCGCCGGAGGCTATGGCTACACCTTC. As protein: CASSPRTGFAGGYGYTF.

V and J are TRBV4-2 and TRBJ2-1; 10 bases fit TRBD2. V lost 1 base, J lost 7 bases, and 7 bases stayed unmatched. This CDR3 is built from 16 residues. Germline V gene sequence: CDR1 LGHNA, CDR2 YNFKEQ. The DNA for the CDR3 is TGTGCCAGCAGCCAAGGCCCAAGCGGGAGGGTTAATGAGCAGTTCTTC. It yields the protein CASSQGPSGRVNEQFF.

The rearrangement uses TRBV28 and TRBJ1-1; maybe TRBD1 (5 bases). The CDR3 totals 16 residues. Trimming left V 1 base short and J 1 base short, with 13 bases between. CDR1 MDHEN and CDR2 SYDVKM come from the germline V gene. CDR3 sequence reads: CASSLSVDSSNTEAFF. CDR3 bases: TGTGCCAGCAGTTTATCGGTTGACAGTTCGAACACTGAAGCTTTCTTT.

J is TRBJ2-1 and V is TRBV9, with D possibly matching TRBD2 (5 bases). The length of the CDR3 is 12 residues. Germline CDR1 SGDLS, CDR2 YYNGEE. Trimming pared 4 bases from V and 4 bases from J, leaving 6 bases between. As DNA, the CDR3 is TGTGCCAGCAGCACTAGGTACAATGAGCAGTTCTTC. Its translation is CASSTRYNEQFF.

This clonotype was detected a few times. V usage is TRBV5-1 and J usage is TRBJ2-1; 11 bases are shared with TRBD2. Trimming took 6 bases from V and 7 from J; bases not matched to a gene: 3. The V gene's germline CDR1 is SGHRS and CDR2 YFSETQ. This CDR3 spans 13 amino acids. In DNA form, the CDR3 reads TGCGCCAGCACCTTAGCGGGGGGGAATGAGCAGTTCTTC. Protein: CASTLAGGNEQFF.

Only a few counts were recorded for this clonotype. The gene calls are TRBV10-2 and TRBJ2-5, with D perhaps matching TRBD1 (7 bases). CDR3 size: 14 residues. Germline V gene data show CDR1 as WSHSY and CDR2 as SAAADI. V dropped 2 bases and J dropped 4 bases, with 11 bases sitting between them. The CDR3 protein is CASSENRGGETQYF. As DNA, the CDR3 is TGCGCCAGCAGTGAGAACAGGGGAGGAGAGACCCAGTACTTC.

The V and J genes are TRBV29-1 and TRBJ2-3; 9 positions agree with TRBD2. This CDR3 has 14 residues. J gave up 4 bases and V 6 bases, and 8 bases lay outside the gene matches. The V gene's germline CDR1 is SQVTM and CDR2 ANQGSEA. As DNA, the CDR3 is TGCAGCGTCCTCGGGACTAGCATGTCAGATACGCAGTATTTT. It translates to CSVLGTSMSDTQYF.

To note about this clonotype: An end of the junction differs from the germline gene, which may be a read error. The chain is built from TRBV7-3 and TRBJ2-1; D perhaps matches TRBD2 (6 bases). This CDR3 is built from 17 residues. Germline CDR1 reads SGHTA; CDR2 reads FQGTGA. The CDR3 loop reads CASSLTPGLGDDNEQFF. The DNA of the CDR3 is TGTGCCAGCAGCCTAACCCCGGGACTGGGGGACGACAATGAGCAGTTCTTC.

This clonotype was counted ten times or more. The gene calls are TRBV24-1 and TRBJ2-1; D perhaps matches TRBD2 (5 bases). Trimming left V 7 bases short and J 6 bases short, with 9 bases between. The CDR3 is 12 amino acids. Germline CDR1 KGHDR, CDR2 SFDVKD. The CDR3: CATSWSGNEQFF. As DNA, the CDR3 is TGTGCCACCAGCTGGAGCGGCAATGAGCAGTTCTTC.

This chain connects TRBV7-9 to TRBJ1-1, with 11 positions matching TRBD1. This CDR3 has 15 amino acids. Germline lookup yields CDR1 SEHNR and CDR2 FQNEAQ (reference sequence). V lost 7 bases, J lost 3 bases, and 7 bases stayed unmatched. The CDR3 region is CASTFGQGADTEAFF. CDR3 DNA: TGTGCCAGCACCTTTGGACAGGGGGCAGACACTGAAGCTTTCTTT.

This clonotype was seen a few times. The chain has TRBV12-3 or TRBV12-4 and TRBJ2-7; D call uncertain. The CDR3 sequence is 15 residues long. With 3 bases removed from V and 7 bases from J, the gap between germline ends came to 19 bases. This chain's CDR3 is CASSFAFGGVVEQYF. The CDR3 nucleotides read TGTGCCAGCAGTTTCGCGTTCGGTGGGGTAGTTGAGCAGTACTTC.

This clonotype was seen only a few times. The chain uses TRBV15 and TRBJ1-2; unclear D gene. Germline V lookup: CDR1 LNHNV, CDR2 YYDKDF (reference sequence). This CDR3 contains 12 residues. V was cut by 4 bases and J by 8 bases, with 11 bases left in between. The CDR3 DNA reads TGTGCCACCAGCAACACCGCGGGAGGCTACACCTTC. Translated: CATSNTAGGYTF. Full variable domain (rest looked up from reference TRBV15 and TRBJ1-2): DAMVIQNPRYQVTQFGKPVTLSCSQTLNHNVMYWYQQKSSQAPKLLFHYYDKDFNNEADTPDNFQSRRPNTSFCFLDIRSPGLGDTAMYLCATSNTAGGYTFGSGTRLTVV.

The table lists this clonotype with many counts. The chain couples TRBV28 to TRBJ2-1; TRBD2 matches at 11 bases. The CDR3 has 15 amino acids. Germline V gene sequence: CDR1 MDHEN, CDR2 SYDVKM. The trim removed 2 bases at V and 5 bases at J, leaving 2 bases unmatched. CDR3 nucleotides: TGTGCCAGCAGTTTAGGGACTAGCGGAAACAATGAGCAGTTCTTC. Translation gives CASSLGTSGNNEQFF.

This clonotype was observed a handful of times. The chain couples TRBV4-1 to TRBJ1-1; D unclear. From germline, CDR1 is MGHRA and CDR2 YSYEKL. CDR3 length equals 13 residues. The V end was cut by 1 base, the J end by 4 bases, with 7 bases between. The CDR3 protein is CASSQVGGTEAFF. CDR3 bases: TGCGCCAGCAGCCAAGTCGGAGGCACTGAAGCTTTCTTT.

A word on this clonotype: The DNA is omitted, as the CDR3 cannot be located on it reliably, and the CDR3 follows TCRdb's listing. CDR3 residues: CSATRDRDIGSCFF. This chain connects TRBV20-1 to TRBJ2-2; TRBD1 reflects the table's D call only, with no check against the DNA. The CDR3 length is 14 residues, termini included. The germline gives CDR1 DFQATT, CDR2 SNEGSKA (reference sequence).

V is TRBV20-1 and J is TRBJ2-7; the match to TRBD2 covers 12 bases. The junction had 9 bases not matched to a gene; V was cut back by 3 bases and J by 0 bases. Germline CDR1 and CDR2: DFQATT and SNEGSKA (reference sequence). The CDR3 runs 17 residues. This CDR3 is CSARTLAGGESSYEQYF. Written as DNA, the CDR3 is TGCAGTGCTAGGACACTAGCGGGGGGCGAAAGCTCCTACGAGCAGTACTTC.

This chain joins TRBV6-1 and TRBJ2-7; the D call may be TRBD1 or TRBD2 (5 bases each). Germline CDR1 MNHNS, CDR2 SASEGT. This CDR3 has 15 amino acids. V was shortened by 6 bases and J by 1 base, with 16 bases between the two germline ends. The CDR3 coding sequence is TGTGCCAGCAGCCCTGAGGGGAGTGGGTCCTACGAGCAGTACTTC. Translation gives CASSPEGSGSYEQYF.

Here the CDR3 reads CASSSPQGLTLRGETQYF. CDR3 DNA sequence: TGTGCCAGCAGCTCCCCCCAGGGCCTAACCCTGAGAGGAGAGACCCAGTACTTC. J is TRBJ2-5 and V is TRBV11-1, with D possibly matching TRBD1 (5 bases). Trimming left V 4 bases short and J 4 bases short, with 25 bases between. This CDR3 comprises 18 residues. Germline lookup yields CDR1 SGHAT and CDR2 FQDESV (reference sequence). Full variable domain (outside the CDR3, taken from reference TRBV11-1 and TRBJ2-5): EAEVAQSPRYKITEKSQAVAFWCDPISGHATLYWYRQILGQGPELLVQFQDESVVDDSQLPKDRFSAERLKGVDSTLKIQPAELGDSAMYLCASSSPQGLTLRGETQYFGPGTRLLVL.

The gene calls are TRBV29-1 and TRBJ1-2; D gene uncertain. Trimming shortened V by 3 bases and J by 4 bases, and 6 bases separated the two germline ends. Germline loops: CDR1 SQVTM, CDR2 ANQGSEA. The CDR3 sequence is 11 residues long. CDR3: CSVDGIYGYTF. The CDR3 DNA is TGCAGCGTTGACGGGATCTATGGCTACACCTTC.

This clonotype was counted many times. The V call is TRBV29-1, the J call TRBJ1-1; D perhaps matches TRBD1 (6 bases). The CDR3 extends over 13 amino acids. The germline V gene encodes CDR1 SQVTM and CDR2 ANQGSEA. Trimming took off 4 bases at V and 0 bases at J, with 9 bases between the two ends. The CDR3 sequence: CSVVGDMNTEAFF. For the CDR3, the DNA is TGCAGCGTTGTTGGGGACATGAACACTGAAGCTTTCTTT.

The chain's CDR3 is CASSMTGNTGELFF. The CDR3, as DNA: TGTGCCAGTAGTATGACTGGAAACACCGGGGAGCTGTTTTTT. The V gene is TRBV19, the J gene TRBJ2-2; D gene uncertain. V was shortened by 3 bases and J by 2 bases, with 7 bases between the two germline ends. The CDR3 has 14 amino acids. Germline CDR1 and CDR2: LNHDA and SQIVND (reference sequence). The full variable domain, rest sourced from reference TRBV19 and TRBJ2-2, is DGGITQSPKYLFRKEGQNVTLSCEQNLNHDAMYWYRQDPGQGLRLIYYSQIVNDFQKGDIAEGYSVSREKKESFPLTVTSAQKNPTAFYLCASSMTGNTGELFFGEGSRLTVL.

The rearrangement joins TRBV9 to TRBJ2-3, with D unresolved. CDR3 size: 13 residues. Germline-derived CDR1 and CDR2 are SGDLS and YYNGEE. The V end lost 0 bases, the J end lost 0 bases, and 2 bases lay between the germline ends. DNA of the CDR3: TGTGCCAGCAGCGTAGTCAGCACAGATACGCAGTATTTT. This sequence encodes CASSVVSTDTQYF.

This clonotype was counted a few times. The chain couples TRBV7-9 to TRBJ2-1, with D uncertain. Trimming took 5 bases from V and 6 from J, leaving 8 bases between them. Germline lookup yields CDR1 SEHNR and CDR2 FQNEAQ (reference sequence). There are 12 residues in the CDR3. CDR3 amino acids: CASSPGSNEQFF. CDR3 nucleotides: TGTGCCAGCAGCCCGGGTAGCAATGAGCAGTTCTTC.